Listed here are 28 T cell receptor beta chains from one sample, sequenced in a study of monozygotic twins with inflammatory bowel disease. TCRdb re-called the 5' RACE reads and catalogs CDR3 proteins one per entry, DNA excluded. This table lists under 200,000 distinct CDR3 sequences. Sequencing was carried out using blood. Receptors were obtained from a human donor with ulcerative colitis or Crohn's disease, or a healthy co-twin of an affected twin (not recorded which).

The chain carries TRBV5-6 and TRBJ2-3. The CDR3 sequence is 15 residues long. The germline V gene has CDR1 SGHDT and CDR2 YYEEEE. This CDR3 reads CASSLTPRATDTQYF.

V usage is TRBV5-1 and J usage is TRBJ2-3; the TCRdb D gene call, TRBD2, has no DNA to confirm it. CDR1 SGHRS and CDR2 YFSETQ come from the germline V gene. The CDR3 covers 15 residues. This chain's CDR3 is CACKPTSGNTDTQYF.

The chain recombines TRBV7-2 with TRBJ2-3. CDR3 length: 12 residues. Germline V CDR1 and CDR2: SGHTA, FQGNSA. CDR3 sequence reads: CASRISTDTQYF.

The gene calls are TRBV19 and TRBJ1-2; TCRdb's D call, TRBD1, is unchecked because there is no DNA. The CDR3 loop spans 13 amino acids. Germline V gene data show CDR1 as LNHDA and CDR2 as SQIVND (reference sequence). CDR3 amino acids: CASSRQGIYGYTF.

The chain links TRBV12-3 or TRBV12-4 to TRBJ2-1; the D call of TRBD2 rests on TCRdb alone, since no DNA is present to check it. The CDR3 runs 11 residues. The CDR3 is CASSAGTKQFF.

The chain combines TRBV9 with TRBJ1-3; the D gene TCRdb calls, TRBD1, cannot be checked with no DNA. The CDR3 is 17 amino acids. The germline V gene has CDR1 SGDLS and CDR2 YYNGEE. The CDR3 is CASSLSPGQGTGNTIYF.

Here the CDR3 reads CASSLAIGEKLFF. V and J are TRBV7-2 and TRBJ1-4. CDR1 SGHTA and CDR2 FQGNSA come from the germline V gene. CDR3 length: 13 amino acids.

The rearrangement links TRBV4-2 to TRBJ1-4; TCRdb reports TRBD1, a call that lacks DNA to check it against. There are 18 residues in the CDR3. CDR1 is LGHNA and CDR2 is YNFKEQ in the germline V gene. The chain's CDR3 is CASSRRAPDRATNEKLFF.

The gene calls are TRBV5-1 and TRBJ1-4. The CDR3 runs 14 residues. CDR1 is SGHRS and CDR2 is YFSETQ in the germline V gene. This chain's CDR3 is CASSSEVPNEKLFF.

The chain's CDR3 is CASSARGHEQYF. The chain employs TRBV14 and TRBJ2-7; absent DNA, TCRdb's TRBD1 call cannot be checked. This CDR3 comprises 12 residues. CDR1 and CDR2 (germline): SGHDN, FVKESK. The variable domain in full, completed from reference TRBV14 and TRBJ2-7, reads EAGVTQFPSHSVIEKGQTVTLRCDPISGHDNLYWYRRVMGKEIKFLLHFVKESKQDESGMPNNRFLAERTGGTYSTLKVQPAELEDSGVYFCASSARGHEQYFGPGTRLTVT.

The J gene is TRBJ2-7, the V gene TRBV29-1; the D call of TRBD1 rests on TCRdb alone, since no DNA is present to check it. Germline lookup yields CDR1 SQVTM and CDR2 ANQGSEA. CDR3 length equals 15 residues. This CDR3 reads CSVHGIGTSPYEQYF.

This chain joins TRBV12-3 or TRBV12-4 and TRBJ1-4. The CDR3 length is 15 residues. The CDR3 loop reads CASSGVGATNEKLFF.

V and J are TRBV7-2 and TRBJ1-1. This CDR3 is 14 amino acids long. Per the germline V gene, CDR1 is SGHTA and CDR2 is FQGNSA. This CDR3 is CASRRTVMNTEAFF. Looking up the rest from reference TRBV7-2 and TRBJ1-1 gives the full variable domain: GAGVSQSPSNKVTEKGKDVELRCDPISGHTALYWYRQSLGQGLEFLIYFQGNSAPDKSGLPSDRFSAERTGGSVSTLTIQRTQQEDSAVYLCASRRTVMNTEAFFGQGTRLTVV.

The chain has TRBV19 and TRBJ2-2; no DNA is available, so the TRBD1 call from TCRdb remains unchecked. The CDR3 sequence is 14 residues long. The germline gives CDR1 LNHDA, CDR2 SQIVND (reference sequence). CDR3 in amino acids: CASRMGAGTGELFF.

This chain links TRBV7-8 with TRBJ1-1. CDR1 and CDR2 from the germline V gene are SGHVS and FQNEAQ. There are 18 residues in the CDR3. CDR3 residues: CASSPSTTGGRVNTEAFF.

J is TRBJ2-5 and V is TRBV7-2. This CDR3 spans 14 amino acids. Germline CDR1 reads SGHTA; CDR2 reads FQGNSA. CDR3: CASSLSPVFETQYF.

This chain links TRBV7-9 with TRBJ1-6. The CDR3 has 17 amino acids. Germline CDR1 and CDR2: SEHNR and FQNEAQ (reference sequence). CDR3 region: CASSSTRSSSYNSPLHF.

This chain joins TRBV12-3 or TRBV12-4 and TRBJ1-1. The CDR3 is made up of 13 amino acids. The CDR3 sequence: CASSRASYTEAFF.

The genes are TRBV20-1 and TRBJ1-1; TCRdb indicates TRBD1, and absent DNA this call remains unverified. CDR1 is DFQATT, CDR2 SNEGSKA, per germline (reference sequence). The CDR3 covers 16 residues. This CDR3 is CSATKGPGQGTNEAFF.

This chain links TRBV20-1 with TRBJ1-5; TCRdb designates TRBD1, a call that cannot be tested without DNA. CDR3 size: 16 residues. The germline gives CDR1 DFQATT, CDR2 SNEGSKA (reference sequence). The CDR3 protein is CSASISGAGGNQPQHF.

The chain recombines TRBV13 with TRBJ2-1. Germline loops: CDR1 PRHDT, CDR2 FYEKMQ (reference sequence). The CDR3 is made up of 16 amino acids. This CDR3 reads CASSLGLGLTYNEQFF.

The gene calls are TRBV18 and TRBJ1-1; the TCRdb D gene call, TRBD1, has no DNA to confirm it. Germline CDR1 reads KGHSH; CDR2 reads LQKENI. The CDR3 loop spans 15 amino acids. CDR3 protein: CASSRDRLGTTEAFF.

This chain uses TRBV7-6 with TRBJ1-6; TCRdb proposes TRBD1, but this gene call is untestable without DNA. Germline V gives CDR1 SGHVS, CDR2 FNYEAQ. The CDR3 extends over 17 amino acids. This chain's CDR3 is CASSLAPPDRANSPLHF.

J is TRBJ2-1 and V is TRBV20-1; with no DNA, the TCRdb D assignment of TRBD1 cannot be verified. The V gene's germline CDR1 is DFQATT and CDR2 SNEGSKA (reference sequence). The length of the CDR3 is 12 residues. The CDR3 spells CSARTDNNEQFF.

The chain carries TRBV5-4 and TRBJ2-7; TCRdb selects TRBD1, and the lack of DNA leaves this call unchecked. The germline V gene has CDR1 SGHNT and CDR2 YYREEE (reference sequence). This CDR3 comprises 13 residues. CDR3 amino acids: CASLRTGADEQYF.

The chain employs TRBV14 and TRBJ2-1. Germline CDR1 is SGHDN and CDR2 is FVKESK. CDR3 length: 14 amino acids. The chain's CDR3 is CASSRLGSNNEQFF.

The rearrangement uses TRBV12-3 or TRBV12-4 and TRBJ2-7; TCRdb gives TRBD1 as the D gene, but with no DNA this cannot be confirmed. The CDR3 length is 13 residues. CDR3 in amino acids: CASSFDRGNEQYF.

The chain uses TRBV4-2 and TRBJ2-5; TCRdb gives TRBD1 as the D gene, but with no DNA this cannot be confirmed. CDR3 length: 16 residues. Germline assignment: CDR1 LGHNA and CDR2 YNFKEQ. CDR3 sequence reads: CASSQERGVLEETQYF.